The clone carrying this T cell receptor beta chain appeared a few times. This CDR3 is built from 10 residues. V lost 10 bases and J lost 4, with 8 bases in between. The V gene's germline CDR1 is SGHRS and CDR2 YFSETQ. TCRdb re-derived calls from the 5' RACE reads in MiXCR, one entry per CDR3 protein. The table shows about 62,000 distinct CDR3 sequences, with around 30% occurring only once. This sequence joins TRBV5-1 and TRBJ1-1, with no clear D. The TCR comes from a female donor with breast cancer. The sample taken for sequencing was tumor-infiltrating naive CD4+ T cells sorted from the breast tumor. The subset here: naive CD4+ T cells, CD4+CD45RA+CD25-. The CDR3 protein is CAGEGTEAFF. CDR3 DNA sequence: TGCGCCGGCGAGGGCACTGAAGCTTTCTTT.